Given below is one T cell receptor (beta chain) in context. What it recognizes is unknown. The entry originates in a study of T cell repertoires in cytomegalovirus infection. TCRdb redid the calling of the reads with MiXCR, one entry per CDR3 protein. The data show roughly 200,000 distinct CDR3 sequences, with about 38% seen just once and around 60% held by the top ten. The germline gives CDR1 SEHNR, CDR2 FQNEAQ (reference sequence). CDR3 length: 16 amino acids. V lost 5 bases to trimming and J lost 3 bases; unmatched junction nucleotides: 10. This specimen was CD8+ T cells from cultured PBMCs, taken from culture after CMV antigen stimulation. The TCR was taken from a human donor in good health (CMV status not recorded). Some clones in this sample may be carry-over from other donors' samples. V and J are TRBV7-9 and TRBJ2-7; 10 bases match TRBD1. The CDR3 sequence is CASSLGTGDLYYEQYF. The CDR3 bases are TGTGCCAGCAGCCTCGGGACAGGGGACCTGTACTACGAGCAGTACTTC.